This T cell receptor (beta chain) was retrieved from a study of response to subunit inactivated influenza vaccine. Study observations and caveats: Few additional T cells are recruited per seasonal influenza vaccination, authors suggested.

V lost 5 bases to trimming and J lost 0 bases; unmatched junction nucleotides: 10. CDR3 size: 16 residues. This clonotype came up many times. What it binds is not known. TCRdb reprocessed the RT-PCR reads via MiXCR and lists one record per CDR3 protein. The sample lists some 850,000 distinct CDR3 sequences; around 20% were seen once. The chain carries TRBV12-3 or TRBV12-4 and TRBJ2-7; 7 nucleotides align to TRBD1. This TCR derives from a man aged 45-60 years who received an inactivated influenza vaccine. The sample consisted of PBMCs from blood, taken 4 to 6 days after vaccination. The CDR3 DNA follows: TGTGCCAGCAGTACCCGCAGGACAGGTAACTCCTACGAGCAGTACTTC. Translated: CASSTRRTGNSYEQYF.